Shown below are 19 T cell receptor beta chains from a single sample sequenced in a study of blood T cells in healthy people across ages. A second PCR, run for roughly 7 to 12 cycles, used a sample-barcoded 5' primer plus a J-beta primer mix. From the 5' RACE reads, TCRdb called clonotypes with MiXCR, one entry per CDR3 protein. The sample gives 550,000 to 750,000 distinct CDR3 sequences, 20% to 25% of which show up once; approximately 3.6% is in the top ten. The specimen was blood. These receptor sequences come from a man between 65 and 85 years old in good health.

In this sample, this clonotype turned up a few times. The chain links TRBV10-3 to TRBJ2-2; 7 positions match TRBD2. V trimming: 0 bases; J trimming: 1 base; junction bases outside the gene matches: 2. Germline lookup yields CDR1 ENHRY and CDR2 SYGVKD. The CDR3 extends over 16 amino acids. The DNA for the CDR3 is TGTGCCATCAGTGAGTCGGCTAGCGGGAACACCGGGGAGCTGTTTTTT. This codes for CAISESASGNTGELFF.

V usage is TRBV4-1 and J usage is TRBJ2-5, with TRBD2 matching 7 bases. TRBJ2-1 matches the DNA end more closely, so the J call is doubtful. There are 15 residues in the CDR3. Germline assignment: CDR1 MGHRA and CDR2 YSYEKL. CDR3 residues: CASSQDGLADVGQFF. The CDR3 bases are TGCGCCAGCAGCCAAGACGGTCTAGCGGACGTTGGACAGTTCTTC.

The sample holds a few counts of this clonotype. The chain uses TRBV20-1 and TRBJ2-1; D is unclear. This CDR3 is built from 14 residues. The V gene lost 6 bases and the J gene lost 4 bases, with 16 bases spanning the gap. Germline loops: CDR1 DFQATT, CDR2 SNEGSKA (reference sequence). CDR3 nucleotide sequence: TGCAGTGCCGCCAACCCTATGGGGTACAATGAGCAGTTCTTC. It encodes CSAANPMGYNEQFF.

This clonotype was observed at least ten times. J is TRBJ1-1 and V is TRBV6-5; possible D gene TRBD1, 5 bases. This CDR3 is built from 15 residues. Per germline, CDR1 MNHEY and CDR2 SVGAGI. The V and J ends lost 0 bases and 2 bases respectively, with 10 bases between them. CDR3: CASSYSIQGNTEAFF. The CDR3 DNA sequence: TGTGCCAGCAGTTACTCGATCCAGGGAAACACTGAAGCTTTCTTT.

To note about this clonotype: At one boundary the junction diverges from the germline segment, which might be a read error. Here the CDR3 DNA reads TGCAGTGCTCTGGGCGGGGGGCAAGAGACCCAGCACTTC. As protein: CSALGGGQETQHF. The rearrangement uses TRBV20-1 and TRBJ2-5, with 8 bases lining up with TRBD2. The CDR3 runs to 13 residues. The V gene's germline CDR1 is DFQATT and CDR2 SNEGSKA (reference sequence).

This clonotype occurred a few times. This chain connects TRBV5-1 to TRBJ2-3; 11 bases line up with TRBD1. Germline lookup yields CDR1 SGHRS and CDR2 YFSETQ. The CDR3 spans 17 residues. V shed 4 bases and J 0 bases; nucleotides not matched to a gene: 7. The CDR3 is CASSGGQGAISTDTQYF. CDR3 sequence (DNA): TGCGCCAGCAGCGGCGGACAGGGGGCTATAAGCACAGATACGCAGTATTTT.

The chain recombines TRBV7-6 with TRBJ2-3; either TRBD1 or TRBD2 may fit D (6 bases each). Germline assignment: CDR1 SGHVS and CDR2 FNYEAQ. The CDR3 length is 15 residues. Deletions cut 7 bases from V and 5 bases from J, with 19 bases between. The CDR3 nucleotides read TGTGCCAGCAAGAAGGGGGGCAGCCCAATAGATACGCAGTATTTT. It yields the protein CASKKGGSPIDTQYF.

Worth noting for this clonotype: At one boundary the junction diverges from the germline segment, which might be a read error. The chain is built from TRBV12-3 or TRBV12-4 and TRBJ2-5; D is tentatively TRBD1 or TRBD2 (5 bases each). The CDR3 consists of 12 residues. CDR3 sequence reads: CASGVARETLYF. CDR3 coding DNA: TGTGCCAGCGGGGTAGCCAGGGAGACCCTGTACTTC.

This clonotype has just a few counts. The genes are TRBV12-3 or TRBV12-4 and TRBJ1-1; TRBD1 might be the D (5 bases). The V end lost 3 bases, the J end lost 0 bases, and 17 bases lay between the germline ends. The CDR3 loop spans 17 amino acids. The CDR3 here is CASSLRQGRAMNTEAFF. For the CDR3, the DNA is TGTGCCAGCAGTTTGAGGCAGGGAAGGGCAATGAACACTGAAGCTTTCTTT.

Points on this clonotype: An end of the junction does not agree with germline; a read error may underlie this. The J gene is TRBJ2-5, the V gene TRBV13, with 8 bases identical to TRBD1. The assigned J gene may be wrong: the sequence end matches TRBJ2-7 better. The germline V gene encodes CDR1 PRHDT and CDR2 FYEKMQ (reference sequence). CDR3 size: 14 residues. The chain's CDR3 is CTSSLGTGLYEQYF. The CDR3 region has the DNA TGTACCAGCAGCTTAGGGACAGGACTCTACGAGCAGTACTTC.

This clonotype was seen more than once but under ten times. The chain employs TRBV6-6 and TRBJ2-5, with TRBD1 as a possible D gene (6 bases). V shed 7 bases and J shed 5 bases, with 11 bases lying between them. The CDR3 has 12 residues. In germline, CDR1 is MNHNY, CDR2 SVGAGI (reference sequence). The CDR3 nucleotides are TGTGCCAGCAAACAAACAGGGGAGACCCAGTACTTC. As protein: CASKQTGETQYF.

The sample holds many counts of this clonotype. A junction end diverges from the germline sequence, so it may reflect a read error. The rearrangement links TRBV7-9 to TRBJ1-4; 9 positions agree with TRBD1. The CDR3 length is 15 residues. Per the germline V gene, CDR1 is SEHNR and CDR2 is FQNEAQ (reference sequence). CDR3 amino acids: CASSLDGTGNEKLFF. The DNA for the CDR3 is TGCGCCAGCAGCTTGGATGGGACAGGGAATGAAAAACTGTTTTTT.

CDR3 residues: CSASPTSGSAGRQFF. Written as DNA, the CDR3 is TGCAGTGCTTCCCCGACTAGCGGGAGCGCTGGGAGGCAGTTCTTC. The V and J genes are TRBV20-1 and TRBJ2-5; TRBD2 aligns across 12 bases. Judging by the DNA end, TRBJ2-1 fits better; the J call may be wrong. The CDR3 sequence is 15 residues long. Germline V gene data show CDR1 as DFQATT and CDR2 as SNEGSKA (reference sequence).

The table lists this clonotype with many counts. This rearrangement joins TRBV4-1 to TRBJ2-1, with D possibly TRBD2 on 6 matching bases. The J call may be faulty, since TRBJ2-7 better matches the DNA end. Germline-derived CDR1 and CDR2 are MGHRA and YSYEKL. This CDR3 is built from 13 residues. CDR3 sequence: CASSHGTAYEQYF. The CDR3 bases are TGCGCCAGCAGCCACGGGACTGCTTACGAGCAGTACTTC.

This chain joins TRBV20-1 and TRBJ2-5; D is possibly TRBD1 (5 bases). Germline values: CDR1 DFQATT, CDR2 SNEGSKA (reference sequence). The CDR3 is 15 amino acids. Trimming shortened V by 0 bases and J by 0 bases, and 11 bases separated the two germline ends. The CDR3 region has the DNA TGCAGTGCTAGAGATATGCCAGGGAACCAAGAGACCCAGTACTTC. Encoded protein: CSARDMPGNQETQYF.

This clonotype was counted at least ten times. The CDR3 reads CASSTGGPNEKLFF. CDR3 DNA: TGTGCCAGCAGTACAGGGGGCCCTAATGAAAAACTGTTTTTT. This sequence joins TRBV12-3 or TRBV12-4 and TRBJ1-4, with 9 bases fitting TRBD1. V lost 5 bases, J lost 3 bases, and 1 base stayed unmatched. The CDR3 spans 14 residues.

The V call is TRBV7-9, the J call TRBJ2-1; 9 nucleotides align to TRBD2. J was trimmed by 8 bases and V by 2 bases; bases with no gene match: 4. The CDR3 has 14 amino acids. The germline CDR1 and CDR2 sequences are SEHNR and FQNEAQ (reference sequence). In DNA, the CDR3 is TGTGCCAGCAGCTTACAGCGGGAGGAAGATGAGCAGTTCTTC. Translating it yields CASSLQREEDEQFF. The entire variable domain, with the rest obtained from reference TRBV7-9 and TRBJ2-1, is as follows: DTGVSQNPRHKITKRGQNVTFRCDPISEHNRLYWYRQTLGQGPEFLTYFQNEAQLEKSRLLSDRFSAERPKGSFSTLEIQRTEQGDSAMYLCASSLQREEDEQFFGPGTRLTVL.

This chain connects TRBV20-1 to TRBJ2-7; D tentatively fits TRBD1 or TRBD2 (6 bases each). V lost 6 bases, J lost 9 bases, and 27 bases lay in between. Per the germline V gene, CDR1 is DFQATT and CDR2 is SNEGSKA (reference sequence). The CDR3 has 15 amino acids. As DNA, the CDR3 is TGCAGTGCGGGACCCCCAGGGGCGGAGGGTGGAGCGCAGTACTTC. This codes for CSAGPPGAEGGAQYF.

V gene TRBV12-3 or TRBV12-4 combines with J gene TRBJ2-5; TRBD1 matches at 7 bases. The J call may be faulty, since TRBJ2-7 better matches the DNA end. This CDR3 is 13 amino acids long. CDR3 DNA sequence: TGTGCCAGCAGGAAGGACAGGACAACCGAGCAGTACTTC. The encoded protein is CASRKDRTTEQYF.